This T cell receptor beta chain was identified during a study of blood T cell repertoires in COVID-19. Study details: PBMCs, B-cell-depleted T cells, or T cells were the source of the cDNA or gDNA that made up the material.

Original methodology: Reference gene primer amplification gave estimated nucleated cell counts. TCRdb's table, derived via immunoSEQ multiplex PCR, lists solely in-frame clones and lacks some. V and J calls and clone size follow that table, whereas D and trimming were derived from the DNA. The sample records 350,000 to 450,000 clones, 85% being singletons. This CDR3 has 14 amino acids. Germline CDR1 is SGHRS and CDR2 is YFSETQ. The germline V and J ends were trimmed by 0 bases and 6 bases, with 12 bases remaining between them. Material for sequencing was peripheral blood. The chain carries TRBV5-1 and TRBJ1-2; possible D gene TRBD1, 5 bases. The TCR sequence derives from a woman under 30 with acute or convalescent COVID-19. CDR3 DNA sequence: TGCGCCAGCAGCTTGGAGGGGCTACGAGATGGCTACACCTTC. It encodes CASSLEGLRDGYTF.